A selection of T cell receptor beta chains follows, all from one sample in a study of T cells in Graves' hyperthyroidism and ophthalmopathy. Via MiXCR, TCRdb re-called the multiplex PCR reads, giving one row per CDR3 protein. The sample includes around 690,000 distinct CDR3 sequences, roughly 17% of them seen just once. Sequenced material: blood. These receptors were obtained from a man aged 50-59 years with Graves' hyperthyroidism. Each CDR3 is given with its conserved first and last residue. The D gene is left open where the match is weak. Size values are once, few and many counts, or a class for expanded clones, and some rows have none.

D	length	V	J	size	DNA	CDR3
-	16	TRBV6-1	TRBJ2-2	few	TGTGCCAGCGAAACCGGGACGCAGACGAACACCGGGGAGCTGTTTTTT	CASETGTQTNTGELFF
TRBD1	14	TRBV12-3/TRBV12-4	TRBJ1-4	many	TGTGCCAGCAGGGAACAGGGGAGGGTTGAAAAACTGTTTTTT	CASREQGRVEKLFF
-	12	TRBV29-1	TRBJ2-7	once	TGCAGCGTTGAGGGGAGCTCCTACGAGCAGTACTTC	CSVEGSSYEQYF
TRBD1	14	TRBV24-1	TRBJ1-2	few	TGCGCCACCAGTGGTATGGGACAGAACTATGGCTACACCTTC	CATSGMGQNYGYTF
TRBD1	14	TRBV29-1	TRBJ2-2	few	TGCAGCGTTGGGTACAGGGGACGAACCGGGGAGCTGTTTTTT	CSVGYRGRTGELFF
TRBD2	20	TRBV11-2	TRBJ2-3	many	TGTGCCAGCAGCTTATCCCCTTTCCGGGAGGGCCCTTCGACGACAGATACGCAGTATTTT	CASSLSPFREGPSTTDTQYF
-	15	TRBV6-1	TRBJ1-5	many	TGTGCCAGCAGTGACAGCTGGGGAAGCAATCAGCCCCAGCATTTT	CASSDSWGSNQPQHF
-	15	TRBV19	TRBJ2-1	-	TGTGCCAGTAGTACAGTCGTCCTCTCCTACAATGAGCAGTTCTTC	CASSTVVLSYNEQFF
-	16	TRBV5-1	TRBJ2-2	many	TGCGCCAGCAGCTTGATTAGCGGCGTTAACACCGGGGAGCTGTTTTTT	CASSLISGVNTGELFF
-	16	TRBV11-1	TRBJ1-6	many	TGTGCCAGCAGCTTTGAACAGGCTACTGGGAATTCACCCCTCCACTTT	CASSFEQATGNSPLHF
-	15	TRBV9	TRBJ2-7	many	TGTGCCAGCAGCCGGGGGGCGGAAATACCGTGGGAGCAGTACTTC	CASSRGAEIPWEQYF
-	14	TRBV4-1	TRBJ2-5	many	TGCGCCAGCAGCCAAAGTCTAGTTTCAAGGGACCAGTACTTC	CASSQSLVSRDQYF
TRBD2	20	TRBV10-3	TRBJ2-3	many	TGTGCCATCAAGCCCGCACCGGGACTAGCGGGAGAGGTGGGCACAGATACGCAGTATTTT	CAIKPAPGLAGEVGTDTQYF
TRBD2	13	TRBV6-1	TRBJ2-1	many	TGTGCCAGCAGGACTAGCGGGAGTAATGAGCAGTTCTTC	CASRTSGSNEQFF
-	15	TRBV18	TRBJ1-1	few	TGTGCCAGCTCAAGGGACCCTCCCATGAACACTGAAGCTTTCTTT	CASSRDPPMNTEAFF
-	14	TRBV28	TRBJ1-5	few	TGTGCCAGCAGTTTCCGACAGTCATGGCAGCCCCAGCATTTT	CASSFRQSWQPQHF
-	14	TRBV6-1	TRBJ2-5	many	TGTGCCAGCAGTGACCGACGGACCCAAGAGACCCAGTACTTC	CASSDRRTQETQYF
TRBD2	14	TRBV27	TRBJ2-7	-	TGTGCCAGCAGAACCGGACTAGTCGCGTACGAGCAGTACTTC	CASRTGLVAYEQYF
-	13	TRBV6-1	TRBJ2-1	many	TGTGCCAGCAGAAGGGACCTGGACAATGAGCAGTTCTTC	CASRRDLDNEQFF
-	14	TRBV27	TRBJ2-5	many	TGTGCCAGCAGTTTCGATGAGGGGCGGGAGACCCAGTACTTC	CASSFDEGRETQYF
-	16	TRBV18	TRBJ2-6	few	TGTGCCAGCTCACCCCCTAGTCGTTCCGGGGCCAACGTCCTGACTTTC	CASSPPSRSGANVLTF
TRBD1	14	TRBV7-9	TRBJ2-7	-	TGTGGCTTGGATCGGGACAGGAGTCCCTACGAGCAGTACTTC	CGLDRDRSPYEQYF
-	15	TRBV30	TRBJ1-3	many	TGTGCCTGGGACTCCGCGTACGGCTCTGGAAACACCATATATTTT	CAWDSAYGSGNTIYF
-	14	TRBV29-1	TRBJ2-7	-	TGCAGCGTTGAAGATTTTCAGCCTCCCTACGAGCAGTACTTC	CSVEDFQPPYEQYF
TRBD2	16	TRBV9	TRBJ2-7	many	TGTGCCAGCAGCGTAGAGCCGGGACTATCCCTTTACGAGCAGTACTTC	CASSVEPGLSLYEQYF
-	15	TRBV4-3	TRBJ2-3	few	TGCGCCAGCAGCCGACGTTGGGAATCGGCGGATACGCAGTATTTT	CASSRRWESADTQYF
-	15	TRBV7-2	TRBJ2-3	many	TGTGCCAGCAGCTCAGTTGCGGGCTCCACAGATACGCAGTATTTT	CASSSVAGSTDTQYF
-	13	TRBV6-1	TRBJ2-7	many	TGTGCCAGCAGTCCCCGGAGGGACTACGAGCAGTACTTC	CASSPRRDYEQYF
-	16	TRBV5-1	TRBJ2-5	few	TGCGCCAGCAGCTTGGCCATGTCCGGGGGCGCGGAGACCCAGTACTTC	CASSLAMSGGAETQYF
-	15	TRBV28	TRBJ1-2	many	TGTGCCAGCAGTTTCCCTGTTCAGGATAACTATGGCTACACCTTC	CASSFPVQDNYGYTF
TRBD1	16	TRBV4-2	TRBJ2-5	once	TGTGCCAGCAGCCAAGATCGAGGACAGGGGATGGAGACCCAGTACTTC	CASSQDRGQGMETQYF
-	15	TRBV6-1	TRBJ1-6	many	TGTGCCAGCAGTGAAAGACGGATCTATAATTCACCCCTCCACTTT	CASSERRIYNSPLHF
TRBD1	14	TRBV7-9	TRBJ1-2	many	TGTGCCAGCAGCTTAGTCGGGACAGGGAATGGCTACACCTTC	CASSLVGTGNGYTF
-	13	TRBV27	TRBJ2-1	many	TGTGCCAGCAGTTTAAGGGCTAGCAATGAGCAGTTCTTC	CASSLRASNEQFF
TRBD2	17	TRBV7-9	TRBJ2-3	-	TGTGCCAGCAGCTTGTCCCGACTAGCGGGGGGAACAGATACGCAGTATTTT	CASSLSRLAGGTDTQYF
TRBD1	17	TRBV6-1	TRBJ2-3	few	TGTGCCAGCAGTACAGGGGTTTTCAACTATAACACAGATACGCAGTATTTT	CASSTGVFNYNTDTQYF
TRBD2	17	TRBV5-1	TRBJ2-1	many	TGCGCCAGCAGCCCCCCGGCCGGGGGGGGCTACTACAATGAGCAGTTCTTC	CASSPPAGGGYYNEQFF
-	15	TRBV9	TRBJ1-1	many	TGTGCCAGCAGTCAGGGTCCGTTTTCGAACACTGAAGCTTTCTTT	CASSQGPFSNTEAFF
-	13	TRBV20-1	TRBJ1-1	many	TGCAGTGCTCAGCGAGGGATTCTCGCTGAAGCTTTCTTT	CSAQRGILAEAFF
-	14	TRBV5-6	TRBJ2-1	-	TGTGCCAGCAGCTTGGTCGCCTCCTACAATGAGCAGTTCTTC	CASSLVASYNEQFF
-	15	TRBV28	TRBJ2-1	-	TGTGCCAGCAGCGCAGGTGGACAGTACGACAATGAGCAGTTCTTC	CASSAGGQYDNEQFF
-	14	TRBV27	TRBJ1-1	-	TGTGCCAGCAGTTGGGTATTCATGAACACTGAAGCTTTCTTT	CASSWVFMNTEAFF
-	14	TRBV24-1	TRBJ2-1	-	TGTGCCGCCAGTGACAATGGACTGTACAATGAGCAGTTCTTC	CAASDNGLYNEQFF
-	15	TRBV27	TRBJ2-7	-	TGTGCCAGCAGTTTCACTGGGAGGAATTACTACGAGCAGTACTTC	CASSFTGRNYYEQYF
-	14	TRBV2	TRBJ1-3	many	TGTGCCAGCAGTGGGTCAGGGAAGGGAAACACCATATATTTT	CASSGSGKGNTIYF
-	16	TRBV20-1	TRBJ1-5	many	TGCAGTGCTACCAGAAGCCCCAGGGCTTCCAATCAGCCCCAGCATTTT	CSATRSPRASNQPQHF
-	14	TRBV28	TRBJ2-3	many	TGTGCCAGCAGTTTATCGTCTAGTCCAGATACGCAGTATTTT	CASSLSSSPDTQYF
TRBD1	12	TRBV28	TRBJ2-7	-	TGTGCCAGCGCCGGGACAGTCTACGAGCAGTACTTC	CASAGTVYEQYF
-	13	TRBV5-1	TRBJ2-4	-	TGCGCCAGGATTTCCGTAGCCAAAAACATTCAGTACTTC	CARISVAKNIQYF
-	16	TRBV13	TRBJ2-5	few	TGTGCCAGCAGCACCCAGGGGTTGGGGCCTCAAGAGACCCAGTACTTC	CASSTQGLGPQETQYF
-	13	TRBV7-2	TRBJ2-7	many	TGTGCCAGCAGCCCACCCACCCGTTACGAGCAGTACTTC	CASSPPTRYEQYF
TRBD2	15	TRBV7-2	TRBJ2-2	few	TGTGCCAGCAGCTTAGGCGGGAGGGAGACCGGGGAGCTGTTTTTT	CASSLGGRETGELFF
-	16	TRBV2	TRBJ2-1	-	TGTGCCAGCAGCGGTGGTGGGGGGTTCACCTACAATGAGCAGTTCTTC	CASSGGGGFTYNEQFF
TRBD1	16	TRBV19	TRBJ1-5	many	TGTGCCAGTAGGCGACAGGGGATGAACGGCAATCAGCCCCAGCATTTT	CASRRQGMNGNQPQHF
-	13	TRBV28	TRBJ2-5	few	TGTGCCAGCAGTTCGAGGGGGTCTGAGACCCAGTACTTC	CASSSRGSETQYF